The rows below give T cell receptor beta chains drawn from one sample of a study of identical twins. Using its own MiXCR run on the 5' RACE reads, TCRdb lists one record per CDR3 protein. The repertoire holds nearly 900,000 distinct CDR3 sequences, 9% to 15% seen once, with 1.5% to 2% in the top ten. These records were also assigned to another study, of yellow fever vaccine responses in identical twins.

Input material: PBMCs. These receptors were collected from a woman younger than 30 in good health. Each CDR3 is given with its conserved first and last residue. The order of the fields is V gene, J gene, clone size, D gene, CDR3 protein, CDR3 DNA. The D gene is left open where the match is weak. Size is stated for part of the rows, as once, few or many counts, or as a class when the clone is expanded.

>TRBV7-7|TRBJ2-1|.|.
CASSYQPAGTSLYNEQFF
TGTGCCAGCAGCTACCAACCCGCCGGGACTTCCCTATACAATGAGCAGTTCTTC
>TRBV20-1|TRBJ1-2|few|.
CSAFKVGAYTF
TGCAGTGCCTTTAAGGTGGGGGCCTACACCTTC
>TRBV29-1|TRBJ2-7|.|TRBD2
CSVAGLAGRYEQYF
TGCAGCGTGGCGGGACTAGCGGGCCGCTACGAGCAGTACTTC
>TRBV10-3|TRBJ2-1|.|TRBD2
CAISESFSGNNEQFF
TGTGCCATCAGTGAGTCGTTCAGCGGGAATAATGAGCAGTTCTTC
>TRBV29-1|TRBJ2-7|many|TRBD1
CSVEDRGQGPVPYEQYF
TGCAGCGTTGAGGACAGGGGGCAAGGACCCGTCCCCTACGAGCAGTACTTC
>TRBV6-2/TRBV6-3|TRBJ2-5|.|TRBD2
CASWEEKGLALPETQYF
TGTGCCAGCTGGGAAGAAAAGGGACTAGCCCTCCCGGAGACCCAGTACTTC
>TRBV11-3|TRBJ2-1|.|.
CASSLKPSGLPYNEQFF
TGTGCCAGCAGCTTAAAACCGTCCGGACTACCGTACAATGAGCAGTTCTTC
>TRBV4-1|TRBJ2-4|.|.
CASSQARAWKNIQYF
TGCGCCAGCAGCCAAGCGAGGGCTTGGAAAAACATTCAGTACTTC
>TRBV9|TRBJ2-1|.|TRBD2
CASSVELAGTNEQFF
TGTGCCAGCAGCGTAGAACTAGCGGGAACCAATGAGCAGTTCTTC
>TRBV12-3/TRBV12-4|TRBJ2-7|.|.
CASSFRGKQYF
TGTGCCAGCAGTTTTCGGGGTAAGCAGTACTTC
>TRBV3-1|TRBJ2-7|.|TRBD2
CASSQDRGSDEQYF
TGTGCCAGCAGCCAAGATCGCGGGAGCGACGAGCAGTACTTC
>TRBV5-5|TRBJ2-1|.|TRBD2
CASSLAFALAGGDEQFF
TGTGCCAGCAGCTTGGCCTTCGCCCTAGCGGGAGGTGACGAGCAGTTCTTC
>TRBV6-5|TRBJ2-1|.|TRBD2
CASSSPRGSTFEQFF
TGTGCCAGCAGTTCTCCCCGCGGGAGTACTTTTGAGCAGTTCTTC
>TRBV15|TRBJ1-5|.|.
CATSRPNTEQPQHF
TGTGCCACCAGCAGACCGAACACAGAACAGCCCCAGCATTTT
>TRBV20-1|TRBJ2-2|few|TRBD1
CSAGQQGAGELFF
TGCAGTGCTGGACAACAGGGGGCCGGGGAGCTGTTTTTT
>TRBV5-1|TRBJ2-1|many|.
CASSFRDNEQFF
TGCGCCAGCAGCTTTAGGGATAATGAGCAGTTCTTC
>TRBV2|TRBJ2-3|.|.
CASKDDTDTQYF
TGTGCCAGCAAGGACGATACAGATACGCAGTATTTT
>TRBV6-2/TRBV6-3|TRBJ2-3|.|TRBD1
CASSRLGDRVGTDTQYF
TGTGCCAGCAGCCGACTCGGAGACAGGGTCGGCACAGATACGCAGTATTTT
>TRBV5-1|TRBJ2-1|.|.
CASSSNRVGSYNEQFF
TGCGCCAGCAGCTCAAACAGGGTTGGGTCCTACAATGAGCAGTTCTTC
>TRBV15|TRBJ2-2|few|.
CATSRDLIPGAGELFF
TGTGCCACCAGCAGAGATCTGATTCCCGGGGCCGGGGAGCTGTTTTTT
>TRBV5-1|TRBJ2-7|once|.
CASSPVGPAGTLTAPYEQYF
TGCGCCAGCAGCCCCGTGGGTCCGGCCGGGACGCTCACGGCCCCCTACGAGCAGTACTTC
>TRBV5-1|TRBJ2-2|.|TRBD2
CASSPSGTSGTFSIGELFF
TGCGCCAGCAGCCCCTCCGGGACTAGCGGAACATTTAGCATCGGGGAGCTGTTTTTT
>TRBV3-1|TRBJ1-1|few|TRBD1
CASRHTGTGESPEAFF
TGTGCCAGCAGACATACCGGGACAGGGGAATCGCCTGAAGCTTTCTTT
>TRBV4-2|TRBJ2-7|.|TRBD2
CASSQGTSGISYEQYF
TGTGCCAGCAGCCAAGGGACTAGCGGGATATCCTACGAGCAGTACTTC
>TRBV7-8|TRBJ2-3|.|TRBD2
CASAKAVERGGGGTQYF
TGTGCCAGCGCCAAAGCTGTCGAGCGGGGGGGTGGTGGCACGCAGTATTTT
>TRBV5-8|TRBJ2-3|few|TRBD2
CASSGATGGPSDTQYF
TGTGCCAGCAGCGGTGCAACGGGAGGGCCTTCAGATACGCAGTATTTT
>TRBV24-1|TRBJ2-3|.|TRBD1
CATSDPGQPTDTQYF
TGTGCCACCAGTGACCCGGGACAGCCCACAGATACGCAGTATTTT
>TRBV6-1|TRBJ2-1|few|TRBD2
CASSPHGGSSYNEQFF
TGTGCCAGCAGCCCCCATGGCGGGAGCTCCTACAATGAGCAGTTCTTC
>TRBV27|TRBJ2-3|many|TRBD1
CAGRQGPWSTDTQYF
TGTGCCGGACGACAGGGTCCTTGGTCCACAGATACGCAGTATTTT
>TRBV27|TRBJ2-7|few|.
CASSYRRWVGEQYF
TGTGCCAGCAGTTACCGAAGGTGGGTGGGCGAGCAGTACTTC
>TRBV12-3/TRBV12-4|TRBJ2-2|many|.
CASSLFHPSTGELFF
TGTGCCAGCAGTTTGTTCCATCCAAGCACCGGGGAGCTGTTTTTT
>TRBV28|TRBJ2-5|few|.
CASILGETQYF
TGTGCCAGCATTCTAGGGGAGACCCAGTACTTC
>TRBV20-1|TRBJ1-1|.|.
CSAREGQGPAAFF
TGCAGTGCTAGAGAAGGGCAGGGACCGGCAGCTTTCTTT
>TRBV10-3|TRBJ1-2|few|TRBD1
CAISDLRDRVHGYTF
TGTGCCATCAGTGACCTTAGGGACAGGGTTCATGGCTACACCTTC
>TRBV5-1|TRBJ1-5|.|.
CASSLGRENQPQHF
TGCGCCAGCAGCCTCGGACGGGAAAATCAGCCCCAGCATTTT
>TRBV9|TRBJ1-5|.|.
CASSVVDSNQPQHF
TGTGCCAGCAGCGTAGTTGATAGCAATCAGCCCCAGCATTTT
>TRBV10-3|TRBJ2-4|.|TRBD1
CAISDQGQGGNIQYF
TGTGCCATCAGTGACCAGGGACAGGGAGGAAACATTCAGTACTTC
>TRBV11-2|TRBJ2-1|.|.
CASSPNPGGLSSYNEQFF
TGTGCCAGCAGCCCCAACCCAGGGGGACTTTCCTCCTACAATGAGCAGTTCTTC
>TRBV6-1|TRBJ1-1|.|TRBD1
CASTGQGLRTEAFF
TGTGCCAGCACCGGACAGGGCTTACGAACTGAAGCTTTCTTT
>TRBV12-3/TRBV12-4|TRBJ1-1|many|.
CASIQGSGTEAFF
TGTGCCAGCATACAGGGCTCGGGGACTGAAGCTTTCTTT
>TRBV3-1|TRBJ2-1|few|TRBD1
CASSLGQGARRQFF
TGTGCCAGCAGCCTTGGGCAGGGGGCGCGGAGGCAGTTCTTC
>TRBV2|TRBJ2-7|few|TRBD1
CASGWDRGYEQYF
TGTGCCAGCGGATGGGACAGGGGCTACGAGCAGTACTTC
>TRBV10-3|TRBJ1-6|.|.
CAIQGQYNSPLHF
TGTGCCATCCAAGGACAGTATAATTCACCCCTCCACTTT
>TRBV3-1|TRBJ1-6|few|.
CASSPLRAGAVSPLHF
TGTGCCAGCAGCCCCCTCCGCGCAGGGGCTGTTTCACCCCTCCACTTT
>TRBV21-1|TRBJ1-4|.|.
CASSKGQGKLFF
TGTGCCAGCAGCAAGGGACAGGGAAAACTGTTTTTT
>TRBV7-6|TRBJ2-2|few|.
CASSQNPNVAGELFF
TGTGCCAGCAGCCAAAACCCGAATGTGGCCGGGGAGCTGTTTTTT
>TRBV20-1|TRBJ1-1|.|.
CSASGGRGNTEAFF
TGCAGTGCTAGCGGGGGCCGGGGAAACACTGAAGCTTTCTTT
>TRBV5-1|TRBJ2-2|many|.
CASSLRGNTGELFF
TGCGCCAGCAGCTTGCGGGGGAACACCGGGGAGCTGTTTTTT
>TRBV1|TRBJ1-5|few|.
CTSSQERSNQPQHF
TGCACCAGCAGCCAAGAACGGAGCAATCAGCCCCAGCATTTT
>TRBV20-1|TRBJ2-3|.|.
CSATRVDTQYF
TGCAGTGCCACTAGAGTTGATACGCAGTATTTT
>TRBV12-3/TRBV12-4|TRBJ1-6|many|.
CASSVPVGGYNSPLHF
TGTGCCAGCAGTGTCCCCGTCGGGGGGTATAATTCACCCCTCCACTTT
>TRBV24-1|TRBJ2-6|.|.
CAIGHSGANVLTF
TGTGCCATCGGACACTCTGGGGCCAACGTCCTGACTTTC
>TRBV27|TRBJ2-1|once|.
CASSLGAFNEQFF
TGTGCCAGCAGTTTAGGGGCGTTCAATGAGCAGTTCTTC
>TRBV20-1|TRBJ2-3|.|.
CSAGGASPTDTQYF
TGCAGTGCTGGGGGGGCATCCCCCACAGATACGCAGTATTTT
>TRBV5-1|TRBJ2-7|.|.
CASSLAQLGAEQYF
TGCGCCAGCAGCTTGGCCCAACTGGGGGCCGAGCAGTACTTC
>TRBV5-6|TRBJ1-1|few|.
CASSLGRWTNTEAFF
TGTGCCAGCAGCTTGGGGCGATGGACGAACACTGAAGCTTTCTTT
>TRBV6-5|TRBJ2-7|.|TRBD2
CASSYPSGTAYEQYF
TGTGCCAGCAGTTACCCTAGCGGGACGGCCTACGAGCAGTACTTC